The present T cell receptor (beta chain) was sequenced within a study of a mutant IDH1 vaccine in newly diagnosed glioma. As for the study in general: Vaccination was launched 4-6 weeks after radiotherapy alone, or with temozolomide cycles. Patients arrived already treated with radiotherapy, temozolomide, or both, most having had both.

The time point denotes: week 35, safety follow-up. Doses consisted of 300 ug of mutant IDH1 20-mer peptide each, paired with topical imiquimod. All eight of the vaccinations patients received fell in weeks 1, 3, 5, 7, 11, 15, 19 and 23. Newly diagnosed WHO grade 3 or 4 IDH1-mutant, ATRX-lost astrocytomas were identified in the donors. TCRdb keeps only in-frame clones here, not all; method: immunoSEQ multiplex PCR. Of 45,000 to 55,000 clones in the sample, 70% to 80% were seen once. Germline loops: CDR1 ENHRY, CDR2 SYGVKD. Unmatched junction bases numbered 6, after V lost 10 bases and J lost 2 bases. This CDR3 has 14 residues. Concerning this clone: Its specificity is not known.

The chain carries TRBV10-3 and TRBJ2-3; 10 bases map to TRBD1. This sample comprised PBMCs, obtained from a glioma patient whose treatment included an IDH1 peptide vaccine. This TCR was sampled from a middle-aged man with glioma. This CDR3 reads CATRQGAPTDTQYF. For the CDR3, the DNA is TGTGCCACGCGACAGGGGGCGCCCACAGATACGCAGTATTTT.